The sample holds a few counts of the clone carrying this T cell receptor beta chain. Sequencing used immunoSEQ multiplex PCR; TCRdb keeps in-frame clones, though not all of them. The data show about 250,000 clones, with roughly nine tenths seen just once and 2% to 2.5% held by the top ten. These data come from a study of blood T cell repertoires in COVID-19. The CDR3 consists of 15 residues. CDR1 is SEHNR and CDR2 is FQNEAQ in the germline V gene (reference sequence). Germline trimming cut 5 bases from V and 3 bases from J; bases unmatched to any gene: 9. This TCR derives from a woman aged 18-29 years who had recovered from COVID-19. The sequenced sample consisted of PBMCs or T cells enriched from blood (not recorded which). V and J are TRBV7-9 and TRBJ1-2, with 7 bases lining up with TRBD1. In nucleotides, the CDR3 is TGTGCCAGCAGCCCTGCCGGAGGGACAGACTATGGCTACACCTTC. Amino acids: CASSPAGGTDYGYTF. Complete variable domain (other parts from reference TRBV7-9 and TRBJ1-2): DTGVSQNPRHKITKRGQNVTFRCDPISEHNRLYWYRQTLGQGPEFLTYFQNEAQLEKSRLLSDRFSAERPKGSFSTLEIQRTEQGDSAMYLCASSPAGGTDYGYTFGSGTRLTVV.